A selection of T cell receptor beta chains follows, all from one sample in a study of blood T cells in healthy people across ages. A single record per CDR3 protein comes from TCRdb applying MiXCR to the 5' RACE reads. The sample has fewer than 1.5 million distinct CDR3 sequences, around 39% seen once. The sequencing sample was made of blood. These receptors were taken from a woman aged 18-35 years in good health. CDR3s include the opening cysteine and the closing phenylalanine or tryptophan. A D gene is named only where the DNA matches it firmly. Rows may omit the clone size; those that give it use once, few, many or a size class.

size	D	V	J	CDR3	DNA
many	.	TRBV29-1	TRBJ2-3	CSVASTDTQYF	TGCAGCGTCGCCTCGACAGATACGCAGTATTTT
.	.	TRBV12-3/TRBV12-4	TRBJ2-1	CASSLDQGYNEQFF	TGTGCCAGCAGTTTAGACCAGGGCTACAATGAGCAGTTCTTC
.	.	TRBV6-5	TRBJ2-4	CASTAGAKNIQYF	TGTGCCAGCACCGCAGGGGCCAAAAACATTCAGTACTTC
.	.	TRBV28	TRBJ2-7	CASSPLRGQAVYEQYF	TGTGCCAGCAGCCCACTCAGGGGACAAGCAGTCTACGAGCAGTACTTC
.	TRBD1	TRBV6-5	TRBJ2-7	CASGTVAYEQYF	TGTGCCAGCGGGACAGTAGCCTACGAGCAGTACTTC
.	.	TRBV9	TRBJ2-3	CASSVEGGVAQYF	TGTGCCAGCAGCGTAGAAGGAGGGGTAGCGCAGTATTTT
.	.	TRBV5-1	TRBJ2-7	CASSLEPGLWRYEQYF	TGCGCCAGCAGCTTGGAACCGGGATTATGGCGCTACGAGCAGTACTTC
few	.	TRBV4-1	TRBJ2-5	CASSQDRTEQYF	TGCGCCAGCAGCCAAGACAGGACTGAGCAGTACTTC
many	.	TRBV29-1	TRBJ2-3	CSPGDADTQYF	TGCAGCCCGGGGGACGCAGATACGCAGTATTTT
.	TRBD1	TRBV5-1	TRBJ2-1	CASSPGTGINEQFF	TGCGCCAGCAGCCCCGGGACAGGGATCAATGAGCAGTTCTTC
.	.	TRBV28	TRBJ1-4	CAALTSLNEKLFF	TGTGCCGCCTTGACGTCGCTAAATGAAAAACTGTTTTTT
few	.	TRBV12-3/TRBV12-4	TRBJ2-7	CASSLLGFDYEQYF	TGTGCCAGCAGTTTATTAGGGTTTGACTACGAGCAGTACTTC
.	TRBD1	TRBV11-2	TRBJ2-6	CASSSDLTGTGANVLTF	TGTGCCAGCAGCTCCGACTTGACAGGGACTGGGGCCAACGTCCTGACTTTC
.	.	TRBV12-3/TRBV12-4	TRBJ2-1	CASRTLASDGQFF	TGTGCCAGCAGGACCCTAGCGTCCGATGGGCAGTTCTTC
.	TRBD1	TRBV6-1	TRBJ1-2	CASSHLTGGPSNYGYTF	TGTGCCAGCAGCCATCTGACAGGGGGCCCTTCTAACTATGGCTACACCTTC
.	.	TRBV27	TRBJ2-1	CASFPTRTYNEQFF	TGTGCCAGCTTCCCCACCCGGACCTACAATGAGCAGTTCTTC
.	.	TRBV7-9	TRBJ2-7	CASSFSRGFSSYEQYF	TGTGCCAGCAGTTTTTCCCGCGGGTTCAGCTCCTACGAGCAGTACTTC